This T cell receptor beta chain appears in the sequencing data of a study of shared clonotypes between healthy human individuals. This CDR3 is 15 amino acids long. Germline values: CDR1 MNHEY, CDR2 SVGAGI. V lost 4 bases and J 4 bases, leaving 16 bases between the germline ends. Naive CD8 cells lacked CD45RO and underwent positive selection for CCR7, leaving out terminally differentiated effector memory CD45RA+ cells. The table came from immunoSEQ multiplex PCR; TCRdb's copy has only in-frame clones and leaves some out. The sample carries 2 million to 2.5 million clones, 93% recorded once. J is TRBJ1-1 and V is TRBV6-5, with D uncertain. The specimen sequenced was naive CD8+ T cells from PBMCs. The receptor was isolated from a young man in good health. Some clones in this sample may be carry-over from other donors' samples. CDR3 nucleotides: TGTGCCAGCAGTTCACGTCTGTCTTCGGGCACTGAAGCTTTCTTT. Its protein product is CASSSRLSSGTEAFF.